Listed below are T cell receptor beta chains from one sample, sequenced in a study of identical twins. TCRdb ran MiXCR on the 5' RACE reads and lists one entry per CDR3 protein. The repertoire holds about 530,000 distinct CDR3 sequences, 20% to 25% seen once, with 0.48% in the top ten. These data were also reused for a study on yellow fever vaccine responses in identical twins.

Sequencing was done on a sample of CD4+ T cells sorted from blood. These receptors were taken from a woman between 18 and 29 years old in good health. CDR3s include the opening cysteine and the closing phenylalanine or tryptophan. Each record gives: clone size, J gene, D gene, V gene, CDR3 protein, CDR3 DNA. The D gene is left open where the match is weak. Where a row states a size, it is once, few, many or the class of an expanded clone; other rows omit it.

>few|TRBJ2-5|TRBD2|TRBV10-3
CAISERLAGENKKETQYF
TGTGCCATCAGTGAGCGACTAGCGGGAGAGAATAAAAAAGAGACCCAGTACTTC
>many|TRBJ2-1|.|TRBV7-2
CASSSPGLYNEQFF
TGTGCCAGCAGCTCGCCGGGACTCTACAATGAGCAGTTCTTC
>.|TRBJ2-7|TRBD2|TRBV28
CASGTSGSSSYEQYF
TGTGCCAGCGGAACTAGCGGGAGTAGCTCCTACGAGCAGTACTTC
>.|TRBJ2-5|TRBD2|TRBV4-1
CASSQGTSGVETQYF
TGCGCCAGCAGCCAAGGGACTAGCGGGGTGGAGACCCAGTACTTC
>.|TRBJ1-1|.|TRBV29-1
CSVALNTGNTEAFF
TGCAGCGTGGCCCTTAATACGGGGAACACTGAAGCTTTCTTT
>few|TRBJ2-1|.|TRBV5-1
CASSPRGLGLENNEQFF
TGCGCCAGCAGCCCTCGCGGGTTAGGTCTGGAGAACAATGAGCAGTTCTTC
>.|TRBJ2-1|.|TRBV3-1
CASSHQPNEQFF
TGTGCCAGCAGCCACCAGCCCAATGAGCAGTTCTTC
>.|TRBJ2-3|TRBD1|TRBV10-3
CAIRPGQGTDTQYF
TGTGCCATCAGGCCGGGACAGGGGACAGATACGCAGTATTTT
>many|TRBJ2-3|TRBD2|TRBV10-3
CAIKTSGRDTDTQYF
TGTGCCATCAAGACTAGCGGGCGGGACACAGATACGCAGTATTTT
>.|TRBJ2-2|.|TRBV7-9
CASSYHGLDYTGELFF
TGTGCCAGCAGCTACCACGGACTGGATTACACCGGGGAGCTGTTTTTT
>few|TRBJ1-1|TRBD1|TRBV27
CASRGRQGPGAFF
TGTGCCAGCAGAGGTAGACAGGGCCCGGGAGCTTTCTTT
>.|TRBJ2-7|.|TRBV16
CASSQSTLPSYEQYF
TGTGCCAGCAGCCAATCCACACTCCCCTCCTACGAGCAGTACTTC
>few|TRBJ2-3|.|TRBV3-1
CASSQVGATDTQYF
TGTGCCAGCAGCCAAGTGGGGGCCACAGATACGCAGTATTTT
>few|TRBJ2-5|.|TRBV5-5
CASSLSPWGSQETQYF
TGTGCCAGCAGCTTATCTCCCTGGGGCAGCCAAGAGACCCAGTACTTC
>few|TRBJ2-1|.|TRBV12-3/TRBV12-4
CASRAGTSVNEQFF
TGTGCCAGCAGGGCCGGGACTTCCGTGAATGAGCAGTTCTTC
>.|TRBJ2-2|.|TRBV13
CASRFNRAFGTGELFF
TGTGCCAGCAGGTTTAACAGGGCGTTTGGCACCGGGGAGCTGTTTTTT
>many|TRBJ1-4|.|TRBV5-1
CASSLEGGKLFF
TGCGCCAGCAGCTTGGAAGGTGGAAAACTGTTTTTT
>few|TRBJ2-3|TRBD2|TRBV20-1
CSANLAGGGDTQYF
TGCAGTGCCAATCTAGCGGGGGGCGGGGATACGCAGTATTTT
>many|TRBJ2-5|.|TRBV27
CASSFRREETQYF
TGTGCCAGCAGTTTCCGGAGGGAGGAGACCCAGTACTTC
>.|TRBJ2-1|.|TRBV2
CASSEEAGTYNEQFF
TGTGCCAGCAGTGAAGAGGCGGGGACCTACAATGAGCAGTTCTTC
>few|TRBJ2-7|TRBD2|TRBV20-1
CSARPSGRNYEQYF
TGCAGTGCTAGGCCGAGCGGGAGAAACTACGAGCAGTACTTC
>few|TRBJ1-3|.|TRBV9
CASSTTGSGNTIYF
TGTGCCAGCAGCACCACAGGGTCTGGAAACACCATATATTTT
>few|TRBJ2-5|TRBD2|TRBV20-1
CSARVASGGETQYF
TGCAGTGCTAGAGTGGCTAGCGGGGGTGAGACCCAGTACTTC
>.|TRBJ2-4|.|TRBV7-2
CASSLADF
TGTGCCAGCAGCCTCGCAGACTTC
>many|TRBJ2-1|TRBD2|TRBV20-1
CSARASPGLAGAGNEQFF
TGCAGTGCTAGAGCCAGCCCGGGACTAGCGGGAGCGGGCAATGAGCAGTTCTTC
>.|TRBJ2-7|.|TRBV4-2
CASSRTLQAQGESYEQYF
TGTGCCAGCAGCCGCACGCTCCAAGCACAGGGCGAATCCTACGAGCAGTACTTC
>.|TRBJ2-2|TRBD1|TRBV7-7
CASSPLIQGGPSGELFF
TGTGCCAGCAGCCCCCTTATACAGGGGGGCCCGTCCGGGGAGCTGTTTTTT
>few|TRBJ2-3|TRBD2|TRBV5-1
CASSFLAGVVDTQYF
TGCGCCAGCAGCTTTTTAGCGGGAGTGGTAGATACGCAGTATTTT